These 21 T cell receptor beta chains came from one sample sequenced in a study of T cell responses to AZD1222 COVID-19 vaccine. The method was immunoSEQ multiplex PCR; TCRdb's version includes in-frame clones alone and lacks a portion of them. The profile shows around 130,000 clones, 75% to 95% of them singletons. Sequenced here: peripheral blood, sampled on day 0 of AZD1222 vaccination. These receptors were taken from an adult in good health.

This CDR3 is CASTPMGSGYGYTF. CDR3 sequence (DNA): TGTGCCAGCACCCCGATGGGGTCCGGCTATGGCTACACCTTC. V gene TRBV11-1 combines with J gene TRBJ1-2; no clear D. CDR1 is SGHAT, CDR2 FQDESV, per germline (reference sequence). The V and J ends lost 7 bases and 4 bases respectively, with 16 bases between them. CDR3 length: 14 amino acids.

This chain uses TRBV5-4 with TRBJ2-2; D possibly corresponds to TRBD1 (6 bases). This CDR3 spans 16 amino acids. Germline loops: CDR1 SGHNT, CDR2 YYREEE (reference sequence). V was pared by 4 bases and J by 1 base, with 14 bases between. CDR3 nucleotide sequence: TGTGCCAGCAGCGAGAGGGGGTTGGGGAACACCGGGGAGCTGTTTTTT. The encoded protein is CASSERGLGNTGELFF.

There are a few counts of this clone. The J gene is TRBJ2-1, the V gene TRBV2; D might be TRBD2 (6 bases). The CDR3 contains 15 residues. Germline V gives CDR1 SNHLY, CDR2 FYNNEI. V lost 2 bases to trimming and J lost 6 bases, with 14 bases between them. CDR3 coding DNA: TGTGCCAGCAGTGAAAGCCAGGGAGCGGGCAATGAGCAGTTCTTC. Translating gives CASSESQGAGNEQFF. Supplemented by reference TRBV2 and TRBJ2-1, the full variable domain reads EPEVTQTPSHQVTQMGQEVILRCVPISNHLYFYWYRQILGQKVEFLVSFYNNEISEKSEIFDDQFSVERPDGSNFTLKIRSTKLEDSAMYFCASSESQGAGNEQFFGPGTRLTVL.

The genes are TRBV28 and TRBJ2-5, with D unresolved. This CDR3 region has 11 residues. Germline CDR1 reads MDHEN; CDR2 reads SYDVKM. V dropped 6 bases and J dropped 5 bases, with 7 bases sitting between them. The CDR3 spells CASSRRETQYF. The CDR3 region has the DNA TGTGCCAGCAGCAGAAGGGAGACCCAGTACTTC.

J is TRBJ1-6 and V is TRBV2, with D uncertain. Germline V gives CDR1 SNHLY, CDR2 FYNNEI. The CDR3 runs 14 residues. Trimming took 6 bases from V and 4 from J, leaving 10 bases between them. CDR3 in DNA: TGTGCCAGCAGGGGGTCACGGTATAATTCACCCCTCCACTTT. This codes for CASRGSRYNSPLHF.

The V and J genes are TRBV9 and TRBJ2-3; TRBD2 matches 8 bases. This CDR3 contains 15 residues. Germline V lookup: CDR1 SGDLS, CDR2 YYNGEE. Trimming removed 2 bases from V and 0 bases from J; junction bases left unmatched: 2. CDR3 DNA: TGTGCCAGCAGCGTTAGCGGGACTAGCACAGATACGCAGTATTTT. Translation: CASSVSGTSTDTQYF. Full variable domain (rest looked up from reference TRBV9 and TRBJ2-3): DSGVTQTPKHLITATGQRVTLRCSPRSGDLSVYWYQQSLDQGLQFLIQYYNGEERAKGNILERFSAQQFPDLHSELNLSSLELGDSALYFCASSVSGTSTDTQYFGPGTRLTVL.

The V and J genes are TRBV11-2 and TRBJ2-3, with a possible D match to TRBD2 (7 bases). The CDR3 spans 17 residues. The ends were cut back, 2 bases at V and 3 bases at J, with 18 bases in the middle. Germline V gives CDR1 SGHAT, CDR2 FQNNGV. The CDR3 reads CASSLRVAGQGTDTQYF. For the CDR3, the DNA is TGTGCCAGCAGCTTACGGGTAGCGGGCCAGGGGACAGATACGCAGTATTTT.

The V gene is TRBV7-2, the J gene TRBJ2-7; D gene uncertain. The germline V gene has CDR1 SGHTA and CDR2 FQGNSA. With 2 bases removed from V and 7 bases from J, the gap between germline ends came to 6 bases. This CDR3 is 11 amino acids long. This CDR3 reads CASSLIREQYF. CDR3 sequence (DNA): TGTGCCAGCAGCTTAATAAGGGAGCAGTACTTC.

This chain links TRBV28 with TRBJ1-5; D is unresolved. The CDR3 runs 14 residues. Deletions cut 2 bases from V and 1 base from J, with 6 bases between. CDR1 and CDR2 (germline): MDHEN, SYDVKM. The CDR3 here is CASSLLGSNQPQHF. DNA for the CDR3: TGTGCCAGCAGTTTACTAGGGAGCAATCAGCCCCAGCATTTT.

The chain links TRBV2 to TRBJ1-2; D not certain. The CDR3 sequence is 13 residues long. V dropped 6 bases and J dropped 2 bases, with 10 bases sitting between them. Germline V CDR1 and CDR2: SNHLY, FYNNEI. CDR3 amino acids: CASRATENYGYTF. CDR3 nucleotide sequence: TGTGCCAGCAGAGCCACCGAAAACTATGGCTACACCTTC.

The chain employs TRBV6-5 and TRBJ2-1; D is unclear. The CDR3 length is 14 residues. The germline V gene has CDR1 MNHEY and CDR2 SVGAGI. V was clipped by 6 bases and J by 6 bases, with 15 bases between them. CDR3 region: CASRSMTSPNEQFF. The CDR3 DNA is TGTGCCAGCAGGTCAATGACATCCCCCAATGAGCAGTTCTTC.

The gene calls are TRBV6-5 and TRBJ2-6; weak D call: TRBD1 (6 bases). The germline V gene encodes CDR1 MNHEY and CDR2 SVGAGI. V lost 4 bases, J lost 2 bases, and 9 bases lay in between. This CDR3 has 15 residues. CDR3 loop: CASSSGAAGANVLTF. For the CDR3, the DNA is TGTGCCAGCAGTTCAGGGGCAGCTGGGGCCAACGTCCTGACTTTC.

This sequence joins TRBV5-4 and TRBJ2-3; TRBD2 matches at 10 bases. The CDR3 extends over 18 amino acids. Trimming at V came to 0 bases and at J to 0 bases, leaving 7 bases not matched to a gene. The germline gives CDR1 SGHNT, CDR2 YYREEE (reference sequence). This CDR3 is CASSLGAGLASSTDTQYF. CDR3 nucleotide sequence: TGTGCCAGCAGCTTGGGGGCGGGACTAGCGAGCAGCACAGATACGCAGTATTTT.

V and J are TRBV25-1 and TRBJ1-1; D is perhaps TRBD1 (6 bases). Trimming took off 8 bases at V and 2 bases at J, with 18 bases between the two ends. The germline gives CDR1 MGHDK, CDR2 SYGVNS. The CDR3 extends over 15 amino acids. The CDR3 loop is CASRGPGGGNTEAFF. CDR3 sequence (DNA): TGTGCCAGCCGGGGCCCAGGTGGGGGCAACACTGAAGCTTTCTTT.

This chain joins TRBV5-4 and TRBJ1-4, with no clear D. CDR1 is SGHNT, CDR2 YYREEE, per germline (reference sequence). Trimming cost V 0 bases and J 5 bases, with 8 bases left between them. This CDR3 comprises 14 residues. CDR3 sequence (DNA): TGTGCCAGCAGCTTGGCTGGTGGGAATGAAAAACTGTTTTTT. Translated: CASSLAGGNEKLFF.

The chain recombines TRBV11-1 with TRBJ2-5; 7 nucleotides align to TRBD1. CDR1 and CDR2 from the germline V gene are SGHAT and FQDESV (reference sequence). The CDR3 sequence is 15 residues long. V trimming: 4 bases; J trimming: 5 bases; junction bases outside the gene matches: 10. CDR3 amino acids: CASSSPTGAGETQYF. The CDR3 nucleotides are TGTGCCAGCAGCTCCCCTACAGGGGCGGGCGAGACCCAGTACTTC.

This chain links TRBV18 with TRBJ2-7; D call uncertain. Germline lookup yields CDR1 KGHSH and CDR2 LQKENI. The CDR3 runs to 17 residues. V dropped 3 bases and J dropped 0 bases, with 18 bases sitting between them. DNA of the CDR3: TGTGCCAGCTCACCCGAGAAGACACGACCAAGCTCCTACGAGCAGTACTTC. This encodes CASSPEKTRPSSYEQYF. Based on the CDR3 plus reference TRBV18 and TRBJ2-7, the full variable domain is NAGVMQNPRHLVRRRGQEARLRCSPMKGHSHVYWYRQLPEEGLKFMVYLQKENIIDESGMPKERFSAEFPKEGPSILRIQQVVRGDSAAYFCASSPEKTRPSSYEQYFGPGTRLTVT.

This rearrangement joins TRBV28 to TRBJ2-1; D is perhaps TRBD1 (5 bases). V lost 9 bases and J 0 bases, leaving 9 bases between the germline ends. This CDR3 is 13 amino acids long. CDR1 is MDHEN and CDR2 is SYDVKM in the germline V gene. The CDR3 is CASRGLSYNEQFF. CDR3 DNA: TGTGCCAGTAGGGGCCTCTCCTACAATGAGCAGTTCTTC. Combining the CDR3 with reference TRBV28 and TRBJ2-1 gives the whole variable domain DVKVTQSSRYLVKRTGEKVFLECVQDMDHENMFWYRQDPGLGLRLIYFSYDVKMKEKGDIPEGYSVSREKKERFSLILESASTNQTSMYLCASRGLSYNEQFFGPGTRLTVL.

This chain joins TRBV5-5 and TRBJ2-7; 12 bases align to TRBD2. CDR3 length: 15 amino acids. Germline lookup yields CDR1 SGHKS and CDR2 YYEKEE (reference sequence). Losses at the gene ends were 4 bases for V and 5 bases for J; bases not matched to a gene: 7. The CDR3 coding sequence is TGTGCCAGCAGCCCCCGACTAGCGGGAGATGACGAGCAGTACTTC. As protein: CASSPRLAGDDEQYF.

CDR3 sequence: CASSLEGLRSGNTIYF. The CDR3 DNA reads as TGTGCCAGCAGCTTAGAGGGGTTGAGATCTGGAAACACCATATATTTT. The chain links TRBV7-2 to TRBJ1-3; tentatively, D is TRBD1 (5 bases). From germline, CDR1 is SGHTA and CDR2 FQGNSA. Trimming took 1 base from V and 1 from J, leaving 11 bases between them. The CDR3 loop spans 16 amino acids.

The chain links TRBV28 to TRBJ1-3; 7 nucleotides line up with TRBD1. Germline V gene lookup returns CDR1 MDHEN and CDR2 SYDVKM. This CDR3 region has 16 residues. J was trimmed by 2 bases and V by 3 bases; bases with no gene match: 7. The CDR3 coding sequence is TGTGCCAGCAGTTTTACAGGGGAGGCGGCTGGAAACACCATATATTTT. Its protein product is CASSFTGEAAGNTIYF.